Listed here are 24 T cell receptor beta chains from one sample, sequenced in a study of a mutant IDH1 vaccine in newly diagnosed glioma. This sample's time point: baseline, week 1 (first vaccination visit). Treatment denoted: pre-vaccination baseline after standard-of-care therapy. Data came from immunoSEQ multiplex PCR; TCRdb stores just in-frame clones and leaves some out. The sample gives tens of thousands of clones, roughly 82% of which show up once; roughly 20% is in the top ten. Sequenced here: PBMCs, sampled from a glioma patient treated with radiotherapy, temozolomide or both. The source of these receptors is a young man with glioma.

The chain employs TRBV7-8 and TRBJ2-3; D is unclear. This CDR3 contains 15 residues. V was shortened by 5 bases and J by 0 bases, with 12 bases between the two germline ends. Germline loops: CDR1 SGHVS, CDR2 FQNEAQ. In DNA form, the CDR3 reads TGTGCCAGCAGCCCTGCTGTCGGCAGCACAGATACGCAGTATTTT. Protein product: CASSPAVGSTDTQYF.

The J gene is TRBJ2-7, the V gene TRBV7-3, with D tentatively TRBD1 or TRBD2 (5 bases each). V was pared by 2 bases and J by 5 bases, with 10 bases between. The CDR3 runs to 13 residues. Germline V gene sequence: CDR1 SGHTA, CDR2 FQGTGA. CDR3 DNA sequence: TGTGCCAGCAGCTTATCGGGGCCTAACGAGCAGTACTTC. Encoded protein: CASSLSGPNEQYF. The whole variable domain, filled in from reference TRBV7-3 and TRBJ2-7, reads GAGVSQTPSNKVTEKGKYVELRCDPISGHTALYWYRQSLGQGPEFLIYFQGTGAADDSGLPNDRFFAVRPEGSVSTLKIQRTERGDSAVYLCASSLSGPNEQYFGPGTRLTVT.

The V and J genes are TRBV9 and TRBJ2-4, with D tentatively TRBD2 (7 bases). The CDR3 loop spans 14 amino acids. Germline V gene data show CDR1 as SGDLS and CDR2 as YYNGEE. The ends were cut back, 4 bases at V and 7 bases at J, with 15 bases in the middle. The CDR3 protein is CASSPRGRGNIQYF. Here the CDR3 DNA reads TGTGCCAGCAGCCCGAGGGGGAGGGGGAACATTCAGTACTTC.

The CDR3 region is CASSEAVQGVGKLFF. In nucleotides, the CDR3 is TGTGCCAGCAGTGAAGCAGTACAGGGAGTAGGAAAACTGTTTTTT. The chain employs TRBV2 and TRBJ1-4; the D gene is possibly TRBD1 (6 bases). Trimming took off 0 bases at V and 10 bases at J, with 15 bases between the two ends. Germline CDR1 reads SNHLY; CDR2 reads FYNNEI. The CDR3 contains 15 residues.

This sequence joins TRBV4-2 and TRBJ2-1; D remains ambiguous. V dropped 0 bases and J dropped 8 bases, with 2 bases sitting between them. This CDR3 has 11 amino acids. The V gene's germline CDR1 is LGHNA and CDR2 YNFKEQ. CDR3: CASSQEDEQFF. The CDR3 coding sequence is TGTGCCAGCAGCCAAGAAGATGAGCAGTTCTTC.

The rearrangement links TRBV19 to TRBJ1-5; no firm D call. The CDR3 runs to 15 residues. The germline V and J ends were trimmed by 3 bases and 0 bases, with 9 bases remaining between them. CDR1 and CDR2 (germline): LNHDA, SQIVND (reference sequence). Here the CDR3 DNA reads TGTGCCAGTAGTATGGCGGGGTCTAGCAATCAGCCCCAGCATTTT. It specifies CASSMAGSSNQPQHF.

The rearrangement joins TRBV7-2 to TRBJ2-2, with D possibly TRBD2 on 6 matching bases. The CDR3 is made up of 13 amino acids. Germline V gene sequence: CDR1 SGHTA, CDR2 FQGNSA. V was cut by 6 bases and J by 2 bases, with 7 bases left in between. CDR3 in amino acids: CASRGGNTGELFF. For the CDR3, the DNA is TGTGCCAGCAGGGGGGGAAACACCGGGGAGCTGTTTTTT.

The chain has TRBV5-1 and TRBJ2-3; 9 nucleotides match TRBD2. There are 16 residues in the CDR3. Germline loops: CDR1 SGHRS, CDR2 YFSETQ. V dropped 5 bases and J dropped 6; count of bases not matched to a gene: 13. CDR3 in amino acids: CASSPAGGLQTDTQYF. Written as DNA, the CDR3 is TGCGCCAGCAGTCCAGCGGGAGGCCTTCAGACGGATACGCAGTATTTT.

The CDR3 spells CASSIKDRGRTEAFF. The DNA of the CDR3 is TGTGCCAGCAGCATAAAAGACAGGGGCCGAACTGAAGCTTTCTTT. The chain carries TRBV5-4 and TRBJ1-1; TRBD1 matches at 8 bases. V shed 4 bases, J shed 5 bases, and the junction held 10 bases outside the gene matches. This CDR3 has 15 amino acids. CDR1 and CDR2 from the germline V gene are SGHNT and YYREEE (reference sequence).

The chain has TRBV5-1 and TRBJ1-4, with no clear D. The V gene lost 0 bases and the J gene lost 0 bases, with 3 bases spanning the gap. The CDR3 covers 14 residues. Germline V lookup: CDR1 SGHRS, CDR2 YFSETQ. The CDR3 coding sequence is TGCGCCAGCAGCTTGGGTGCAACTAATGAAAAACTGTTTTTT. This encodes CASSLGATNEKLFF.

The chain employs TRBV6-6 and TRBJ2-6; tentatively, D is TRBD1 (6 bases). Trimming took off 5 bases at V and 2 bases at J, with 13 bases between the two ends. Germline CDR1 and CDR2: MNHNY and SVGAGI (reference sequence). CDR3 length equals 16 residues. CDR3 DNA sequence: TGTGCCAGCAGTCTCCTAGGGGGAACTGGGGCCAACGTCCTGACTTTC. Its protein is CASSLLGGTGANVLTF.

The CDR3 loop reads CASQSQPGKGNYGYTF. CDR3 DNA: TGTGCCAGCCAGTCACAGCCCGGGAAGGGTAACTATGGCTACACCTTC. The chain carries TRBV28 and TRBJ1-2; D uncertain. With 8 bases removed from V and 1 base from J, the gap between germline ends came to 20 bases. The germline V gene encodes CDR1 MDHEN and CDR2 SYDVKM. The CDR3 has 16 amino acids.

The V gene is TRBV30, the J gene TRBJ1-1, with D hard to call. V dropped 3 bases and J dropped 3 bases, with 14 bases sitting between them. The CDR3 has 14 residues. Germline-derived CDR1 and CDR2 are GTSNPN and SVGIG (reference sequence). This chain's CDR3 is CAWSAGDFYTEAFF. CDR3 in DNA: TGTGCCTGGAGCGCGGGCGATTTCTACACTGAAGCTTTCTTT.

The CDR3 sequence: CASGHLSRTDTQYF. DNA of the CDR3: TGTGCTAGTGGTCACCTCAGTCGCACAGATACGCAGTATTTT. The chain joins TRBV12-5 to TRBJ2-3; D not resolved. This CDR3 contains 14 residues. V lost 5 bases, J lost 1 base, and 10 bases lay in between. CDR1 is LGHNT, CDR2 FRNRAP, per germline.

The chain recombines TRBV5-1 with TRBJ2-3; D might be TRBD1 (5 bases). Germline loops: CDR1 SGHRS, CDR2 YFSETQ. The CDR3 sequence is 15 residues long. Trimming stripped 4 bases from V and 0 bases from J, with 12 bases between. The CDR3 DNA follows: TGCGCCAGCAGCCCGAAAGGGGCGAGCACAGATACGCAGTATTTT. It translates to CASSPKGASTDTQYF.

This chain connects TRBV19 to TRBJ1-5, with D uncertain. V was cut by 7 bases and J by 1 base, with 14 bases left in between. The CDR3 contains 15 residues. Germline loops: CDR1 LNHDA, CDR2 SQIVND (reference sequence). CDR3 protein: CASKSEATSNQPQHF. CDR3 in DNA: TGTGCCAGTAAAAGCGAGGCAACGAGCAATCAGCCCCAGCATTTT.

The chain carries TRBV30 and TRBJ1-1, with TRBD1 as a possible D gene (5 bases). V lost 0 bases, J lost 1 base, and 9 bases lay in between. The CDR3 is 14 residues long. Germline CDR1 reads GTSNPN; CDR2 reads SVGIG (reference sequence). This chain's CDR3 is CAWSVRGTNTEAFF. Written as DNA, the CDR3 is TGTGCCTGGAGTGTACGGGGGACGAACACTGAAGCTTTCTTT.

The rearrangement links TRBV6-5 to TRBJ2-7; 8 nucleotides line up with TRBD1. The V segment lost 5 bases and the J segment 5 bases; nucleotides outside the gene matches: 8. Germline V gives CDR1 MNHEY, CDR2 SVGAGI. The CDR3 extends over 14 amino acids. In nucleotides, the CDR3 is TGTGCCAGCAGTACCGGGACAGGAACCGACGAGCAGTACTTC. As protein: CASSTGTGTDEQYF.

The V and J genes are TRBV29-1 and TRBJ1-1; D is unresolved. V was cut by 7 bases and J by 4 bases, with 7 bases left in between. The CDR3 length is 10 residues. CDR1 is SQVTM and CDR2 is ANQGSEA in the germline V gene. CDR3: CSALGTEAFF. The CDR3 nucleotides read TGCAGCGCGTTGGGCACTGAAGCTTTCTTT.

This clone was counted only a few times. This chain connects TRBV2 to TRBJ2-5; D is ambiguous. Looked up from germline, CDR1 is SNHLY and CDR2 is FYNNEI. The CDR3 spans 13 residues. With 2 bases removed from V and 2 bases from J, the gap between germline ends came to 6 bases. CDR3 nucleotide sequence: TGTGCCAGCAGTGAATCGCGACAAGAGACCCAGTACTTC. This sequence encodes CASSESRQETQYF. Full variable domain (missing parts from reference TRBV2 and TRBJ2-5): EPEVTQTPSHQVTQMGQEVILRCVPISNHLYFYWYRQILGQKVEFLVSFYNNEISEKSEIFDDQFSVERPDGSNFTLKIRSTKLEDSAMYFCASSESRQETQYFGPGTRLLVL.

The chain joins TRBV2 to TRBJ2-3; TRBD2 matches 14 bases. The CDR3 length is 15 residues. Trimming at V came to 6 bases and at J to 4 bases, leaving 3 bases not matched to a gene. Germline V gene lookup returns CDR1 SNHLY and CDR2 FYNNEI. This CDR3 reads CASRRLAGGSDTQYF. The CDR3 region has the DNA TGTGCCAGCAGGAGACTAGCGGGAGGGTCAGATACGCAGTATTTT.

The chain has TRBV4-1 and TRBJ2-1, with TRBD2 identical over 7 bases. CDR1 is MGHRA, CDR2 YSYEKL, per germline. This CDR3 has 17 amino acids. Losses at the gene ends were 3 bases for V and 0 bases for J; bases not matched to a gene: 8. CDR3: CASSHLRTRSSYNEQFF. CDR3 coding DNA: TGCGCCAGCAGCCACCTTCGGACTAGGAGCTCCTACAATGAGCAGTTCTTC.

The chain is built from TRBV5-1 and TRBJ2-7, with 9 bases lining up with TRBD1. Losses at the gene ends were 0 bases for V and 6 bases for J; bases not matched to a gene: 7. Germline CDR1 is SGHRS and CDR2 is YFSETQ. The length of the CDR3 is 15 residues. CDR3 nucleotide sequence: TGCGCCAGCAGCTTGGTAGGACAGGGGCTTGCCGAGCAGTACTTC. This translates into CASSLVGQGLAEQYF.

A few counts support this clone. This rearrangement joins TRBV5-6 to TRBJ2-1; 10 bases fit TRBD1. This CDR3 is built from 12 residues. Unmatched junction bases numbered 2, after V lost 5 bases and J lost 9 bases. Germline loops: CDR1 SGHDT, CDR2 YYEEEE. The CDR3, as DNA: TGTGCCAGCAGGGGACAGGGGAGTGAGCAGTTCTTC. Translating gives CASRGQGSEQFF. The complete variable domain, with remaining parts taken from reference TRBV5-6 and TRBJ2-1, reads DAGVTQSPTHLIKTRGQQVTLRCSPKSGHDTVSWYQQALGQGPQFIFQYYEEEERQRGNFPDRFSGHQFPNYSSELNVNALLLGDSALYLCASRGQGSEQFFGPGTRLTVL.